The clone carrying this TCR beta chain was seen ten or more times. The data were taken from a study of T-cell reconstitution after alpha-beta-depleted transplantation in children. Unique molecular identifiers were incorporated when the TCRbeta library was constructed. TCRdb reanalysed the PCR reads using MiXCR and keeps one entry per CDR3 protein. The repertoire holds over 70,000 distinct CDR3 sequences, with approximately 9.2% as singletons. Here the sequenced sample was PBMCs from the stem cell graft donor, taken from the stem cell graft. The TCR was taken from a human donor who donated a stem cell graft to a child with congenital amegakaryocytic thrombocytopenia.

The CDR3 nucleotides read TGCAGCGTTGAAGGTAAACAGGGTAGCTCCTACGAGCAGTACTTC. It is translated as CSVEGKQGSSYEQYF. The gene calls are TRBV29-1 and TRBJ2-7, with D possibly matching TRBD1 (6 bases). Germline V gives CDR1 SQVTM, CDR2 ANQGSEA. This CDR3 region has 15 residues. V was trimmed by 1 base and J by 0 bases, leaving 13 bases between them.